This T cell receptor (beta chain) was identified during a study of T-cell memory formation after mild COVID-19. This CDR3 is 14 amino acids long. J lost 4 bases, V lost 8 bases, and 7 bases had no gene match. 5'RACE primed at constant segments yielded TCR alpha and TCR beta cDNA libraries bearing sample barcodes and UMIs. Using its own MiXCR run on the 5' RACE reads, TCRdb lists one record per CDR3 protein. The profile shows 450,000 to 650,000 distinct CDR3 sequences, 20% of them singletons. Sample: PBMCs or a T cell subset sorted from them (not recorded which). V is TRBV12-3 or TRBV12-4 and J is TRBJ2-3; 9 positions agree with TRBD2. This receptor was taken from an adult woman who had mild COVID-19 (a few samples of this study predate the infection). Cell type and time point are not known. The CDR3 protein is CASRWVAGADTQYF. DNA of the CDR3: TGTGCCAGCCGGTGGGTAGCGGGAGCAGATACGCAGTATTTT.